Here is one TCR beta chain with its context. Its antigen target is currently unknown. No qualities accompany the bases; no much larger clone lies one base away. The data were obtained in a study of control samples from healthy donors and cancer patients (dated by TCRdb to the early 2020s). For CDR1 and CDR2, the germline V gene lists SGHTS and YDEGEE. Relative to germline, V is missing 3 bases and J is missing 5 bases, with 5 bases of the junction outside any gene match. The CDR3, from cysteine to phenylalanine, totals 14 residues. Solely the CDR3 DNA is kept, with 42 bases framed from the first base. Libraries were built with the immunoSEQ multiplex PCR assay. The table comes from immuneACCESS by way of TCRdb, which keeps in-frame sequences with V and J called. Part of the clones is missing from these tables; in studies checked, under half for an unresolved V gene and the rest for unknown reasons. The sample has tens of thousands of clones on record, more than 90% of them singletons. The biggest ten clones account for roughly 0.8% of the sample.

This receptor was obtained from a man aged 25 to 40 with colorectal cancer. This receptor chain uses TRBV5-8 and TRBJ1-2, and 9 junction bases match TRBD1. The sample comprised PBMCs. In nucleotide form, the sequence is TGTGCCAGCAGCTCGCCGGGACAGGGATATGGCTACACCTTC. This encodes CASSSPGQGYGYTF.